The next 10 T cell receptor beta chains were all read from a single sample in a study of post-analysis software for immune sequencing data (dated by TCRdb to the mid-2010s). The library was prepared using PCR. TCRdb names Illumina HiSeq 2500 as the instrument used. To reduce PCR and sequencing biases, unique molecular identifiers were built into the TCR beta cDNA libraries. TCRdb took the public reads, trimmed them with fastp at Q25, ran MiXCR for clone calling and kept in-frame beta chains. Each record represents a unique CDR3 protein, reported with the most common genes and DNA among its rows. The table for this sample lists hundreds of thousands of distinct CDR3 sequences; 35% to 40% of them were counted only once. The top ten hold under 5% of the sample. The investigation overall reported the following: Several TRBV segments, including TRBV5-6, TRBV5-1 and TRBV20-1, were significantly more frequent in patients than controls.

These receptors are not linked to any known antigen. The specimen was blood. All receptors come from a girl between 10 and 17 years old with multiple sclerosis.

This clonotype was observed a few times. The chain recombines TRBV28 with TRBJ1-1; the D gene is possibly TRBD1 (5 bases). CDR1 is MDHEN, CDR2 SYDVKM, per germline. The CDR3 has 15 amino acids. V was clipped by 5 bases and J by 0 bases, with 13 bases between them. DNA of the CDR3: TGTGCCAGCAGTCGTTTGACAGCCTTGAACACTGAAGCTTTCTTT. Residues: CASSRLTALNTEAFF.

V usage is TRBV7-3 and J usage is TRBJ2-1; 10 bases map to TRBD2. Germline CDR1 and CDR2: SGHTA and FQGTGA. CDR3 length: 16 residues. V dropped 3 bases and J dropped 6; count of bases not matched to a gene: 8. In nucleotides, the CDR3 is TGTGCCAGCAGCTTGGGAGGGACTAGCGAAGTCAATGAGCAGTTCTTC. This translates into CASSLGGTSEVNEQFF.

The chain couples TRBV20-1 to TRBJ1-4; D is undetermined. The CDR3 consists of 10 residues. Trimming shortened V by 6 bases and J by 8 bases, and 7 bases separated the two germline ends. Germline CDR1 DFQATT, CDR2 SNEGSKA (reference sequence). The CDR3 sequence is CSASDEKLFF. CDR3 sequence (DNA): TGCAGTGCGTCAGACGAAAAACTGTTTTTT.

This rearrangement joins TRBV20-1 to TRBJ1-2; D is ambiguous. This CDR3 has 15 residues. The V end was cut by 3 bases, the J end by 0 bases, with 14 bases between. CDR1 DFQATT and CDR2 SNEGSKA come from the germline V gene (reference sequence). The CDR3 region is CSASLSEQTNYGYTF. DNA of the CDR3: TGCAGTGCTAGTCTATCTGAGCAGACTAACTATGGCTACACCTTC.

This clonotype appeared a single time. The chain has TRBV20-1 and TRBJ2-1, with 8 bases aligning to TRBD2. Looked up from germline, CDR1 is DFQATT and CDR2 is SNEGSKA (reference sequence). The CDR3 extends over 13 amino acids. V shed 5 bases, J shed 3 bases, and the junction held 3 bases outside the gene matches. The CDR3 reads CSALGGDYNEQFF. DNA for the CDR3: TGCAGTGCTCTCGGGGGGGACTACAATGAGCAGTTCTTC.

This clonotype was seen many times. The V and J genes are TRBV12-3 or TRBV12-4 and TRBJ1-1, with D hard to call. This CDR3 comprises 14 residues. V was trimmed by 6 bases and J by 6 bases, leaving 17 bases between them. Written as DNA, the CDR3 is TGTGCCAGCAGCCTCCCGCCTGGGTTTCCTGAAGCTTTCTTT. This sequence encodes CASSLPPGFPEAFF.

In its sample, this clonotype was seen a few times. The chain couples TRBV2 to TRBJ2-1, with 10 nucleotides matching TRBD2. Per the germline V gene, CDR1 is SNHLY and CDR2 is FYNNEI. This CDR3 spans 14 amino acids. CDR3 amino acids: CAIKAAGGYNEQFF. The CDR3, as DNA: TGTGCTATCAAGGCAGCGGGAGGGTACAATGAGCAGTTCTTC.

The chain has TRBV19 and TRBJ2-1; TRBD2 aligns across 7 bases. The V gene's germline CDR1 is LNHDA and CDR2 SQIVND (reference sequence). The J segment lost 7 bases and the V segment lost 0 bases, leaving 15 bases of the junction unmatched. This CDR3 has 18 amino acids. As DNA, the CDR3 is TGTGCCAGTAGTATAGACCGATCCTTAGCGGGCGGTGGGAATGAGCAGTTCTTC. This gives the protein CASSIDRSLAGGGNEQFF.

This clonotype has more than one count but fewer than ten. Just one base apart from a much larger clone, this may be a read error. The chain is built from TRBV20-1 and TRBJ2-5, with 8 bases lining up with TRBD2. The V segment lost 5 bases and the J segment 11 bases; nucleotides outside the gene matches: 16. The germline V gene encodes CDR1 DFQATT and CDR2 SNEGSKA (reference sequence). The CDR3 is made up of 14 amino acids. As DNA, the CDR3 is TGCAGTGCTTCTGCCGGGACTAGTAGCGATGAGCAGTACTTC. Translating gives CSASAGTSSDEQYF.

The V and J genes are TRBV5-1 and TRBJ2-5; TRBD1 matches at 11 bases. V lost 5 bases and J lost 4; bases outside the gene matches: 7. CDR1 is SGHRS, CDR2 YFSETQ, per germline. The CDR3 totals 15 residues. The CDR3 nucleotides are TGCGCCAGCAGTTACGGGACAGGGGGATCAGAGACCCAGTACTTC. Translation gives CASSYGTGGSETQYF.